This is a list of T cell receptor beta chains from one sample in a study of CD8+ T cells in alopecia areata. Here immunoSEQ multiplex PCR was the method, and the copy in TCRdb shows in-frame clones only, minus some. Seen here are about 120,000 clones, about 60% observed once, and the top ten hold approximately 2.6%. Specimen: CD4+ T cells sorted from blood. These receptors came from a human donor in good health. The CDR3 runs from the conserved cysteine through the conserved F or W. The D gene is left open where the match is weak. Clone sizes are given selectively: once, few, many, or a class where the clone is expanded.

d_gene: TRBD1
j_gene: TRBJ1-2
abundance: -
v_gene: TRBV29-1
CDR3nt: TGCAGCGTTGTTGATTTGATCGGGACAGACTATGGCTACACCTTC
CDR3aa: CSVVDLIGTDYGYTF

d_gene: -
j_gene: TRBJ1-5
abundance: -
v_gene: TRBV11-2
CDR3nt: TGTGCCAGCAGCTTAGATGGCAATCAGCCCCAGCATTTT
CDR3aa: CASSLDGNQPQHF

d_gene: -
j_gene: TRBJ1-5
abundance: -
v_gene: TRBV11-2
CDR3nt: TGTGCCAGCAGCTTAGAAACTAGCAATCAGCCCCAGCATTTT
CDR3aa: CASSLETSNQPQHF

d_gene: TRBD2
j_gene: TRBJ2-5
abundance: -
v_gene: TRBV5-1
CDR3nt: TGCGCCAGCAGCACCTACCTTAGCGGGATCCGCTTAGAGACCCAGTACTTC
CDR3aa: CASSTYLSGIRLETQYF

d_gene: -
j_gene: TRBJ1-2
abundance: -
v_gene: TRBV18
CDR3nt: TGTGCCAGCTCACCACCCGGGGGCTATGGCTACACCTTC
CDR3aa: CASSPPGGYGYTF

d_gene: -
j_gene: TRBJ2-2
abundance: -
v_gene: TRBV29-1
CDR3nt: TGCAGCGTTGACCGGGGCAACACCGGGGAGCTGTTTTTT
CDR3aa: CSVDRGNTGELFF

d_gene: TRBD2
j_gene: TRBJ2-3
abundance: -
v_gene: TRBV28
CDR3nt: TGTGCCAGCAGCTTGGGGGGGGTAGATACGCAGTATTTT
CDR3aa: CASSLGGVDTQYF

d_gene: -
j_gene: TRBJ2-7
abundance: many
v_gene: TRBV10-3
CDR3nt: TGTGCCATCAGTCGGGACTCCATTTACGAGCAGTACTTC
CDR3aa: CAISRDSIYEQYF

d_gene: TRBD1
j_gene: TRBJ1-6
abundance: -
v_gene: TRBV7-2
CDR3nt: TGTGCCAGCAGCTATACAGGGGGCAAGGCCTATAATTCACCCCTCCACTTT
CDR3aa: CASSYTGGKAYNSPLHF

d_gene: -
j_gene: TRBJ2-1
abundance: -
v_gene: TRBV9
CDR3nt: TGTGCCAGCAGCGTAGGGCAGGGGAGGTACAATGAGCAGTTCTTC
CDR3aa: CASSVGQGRYNEQFF

d_gene: TRBD2
j_gene: TRBJ2-3
abundance: once
v_gene: TRBV5-1
CDR3nt: TGCGCCAGCAGCTTGGACCGCGGGGGGAGCACAGATACGCAGTATTTT
CDR3aa: CASSLDRGGSTDTQYF

d_gene: -
j_gene: TRBJ2-6
abundance: few
v_gene: TRBV29-1
CDR3nt: TGCAGCGTTGAAGGATCAGGGATTTCTGGGGCCAACGTCCTGACTTTC
CDR3aa: CSVEGSGISGANVLTF

d_gene: -
j_gene: TRBJ2-3
abundance: few
v_gene: TRBV29-1
CDR3nt: TGCAGCGCATTGGACAGCACAGATACGCAGTATTTT
CDR3aa: CSALDSTDTQYF

d_gene: -
j_gene: TRBJ2-7
abundance: few
v_gene: TRBV29-1
CDR3nt: TGCAGCATAGGACCCGTAAACGAGCAGTACTTC
CDR3aa: CSIGPVNEQYF

d_gene: TRBD1
j_gene: TRBJ1-1
abundance: -
v_gene: TRBV2
CDR3nt: TGTGCCAGCAGTCGGGACAGGGGGATATCTGAAGCTTTCTTT
CDR3aa: CASSRDRGISEAFF

d_gene: -
j_gene: TRBJ2-2
abundance: -
v_gene: TRBV7-9
CDR3nt: TGTGCCAGCAGCCCACTCTTGGGGACCGGGGAGCTGTTTTTT
CDR3aa: CASSPLLGTGELFF

d_gene: TRBD2
j_gene: TRBJ2-3
abundance: -
v_gene: TRBV6-1
CDR3nt: TGTGCCAGTAATAGCGGGGGGGTCCCAGATACGCAGTATTTT
CDR3aa: CASNSGGVPDTQYF

d_gene: -
j_gene: TRBJ1-6
abundance: few
v_gene: TRBV6-5
CDR3nt: TGTGCCAGCAGTTACTCGCAGGGGAAAAATTCACCCCTCCACTTT
CDR3aa: CASSYSQGKNSPLHF

d_gene: -
j_gene: TRBJ1-4
abundance: -
v_gene: TRBV15
CDR3nt: TGTGCCACCAGCAGAGACGGGGGCGGATATGAAAAACTGTTTTTT
CDR3aa: CATSRDGGGYEKLFF

d_gene: TRBD2
j_gene: TRBJ2-5
abundance: -
v_gene: TRBV29-1
CDR3nt: TGCAGCCAGAAGCGGGGGGCCGCGGAGACCCAGTACTTC
CDR3aa: CSQKRGAAETQYF

d_gene: -
j_gene: TRBJ2-7
abundance: once
v_gene: TRBV29-1
CDR3nt: TGCAGCGCAGGGGATAGGGGCGAGCAGTACTTC
CDR3aa: CSAGDRGEQYF

d_gene: TRBD1
j_gene: TRBJ1-2
abundance: -
v_gene: TRBV4-1
CDR3nt: TGCGCCAGCAGCCATGACCCCGGGACAGGGAACTATGGCTACACCTTC
CDR3aa: CASSHDPGTGNYGYTF

d_gene: TRBD1
j_gene: TRBJ1-2
abundance: -
v_gene: TRBV4-1
CDR3nt: TGCGCCAGCAGCCAAGACCTAACAGGGGTTGGCTACACCTTC
CDR3aa: CASSQDLTGVGYTF

d_gene: -
j_gene: TRBJ2-3
abundance: -
v_gene: TRBV10-3
CDR3nt: TGTGCCATCAGTGCTGCGGGGCTGGGGTCAGATACGCAGTATTTT
CDR3aa: CAISAAGLGSDTQYF

d_gene: -
j_gene: TRBJ1-1
abundance: once
v_gene: TRBV11-2
CDR3nt: TGTGCCAGCAGCTTAGACAGACGGAAAACGGCTTTCTTT
CDR3aa: CASSLDRRKTAFF

d_gene: -
j_gene: TRBJ2-2
abundance: few
v_gene: TRBV29-1
CDR3nt: TGCAGCGTTGCCCGATCCAGGGGAACCGGGGAGCTGTTTTTT
CDR3aa: CSVARSRGTGELFF

d_gene: TRBD2
j_gene: TRBJ2-2
abundance: -
v_gene: TRBV5-1
CDR3nt: TGCGCCAGCAGCCTACCCGGGACTAGGAACACCGGGGAGCTGTTTTTT
CDR3aa: CASSLPGTRNTGELFF

d_gene: TRBD1
j_gene: TRBJ2-5
abundance: few
v_gene: TRBV6-5
CDR3nt: TGTGCCAGCAGTAAACAGGGGTTGGAGACCCAGTACTTC
CDR3aa: CASSKQGLETQYF

d_gene: TRBD1
j_gene: TRBJ1-6
abundance: -
v_gene: TRBV5-1
CDR3nt: TGCGCCAGCAGCTTTCAAGGGGGACAGGCCAATTCACCCCTCCACTTT
CDR3aa: CASSFQGGQANSPLHF

d_gene: -
j_gene: TRBJ2-5
abundance: -
v_gene: TRBV29-1
CDR3nt: TGCAGCGTTGAAGGGGCGGAGAAGACCCAGTACTTC
CDR3aa: CSVEGAEKTQYF

d_gene: -
j_gene: TRBJ2-5
abundance: few
v_gene: TRBV7-7
CDR3nt: TGTGCCAGCAGCTTAGCGATGGCGAAAACGGGAGAGACCCAGTACTTC
CDR3aa: CASSLAMAKTGETQYF

d_gene: -
j_gene: TRBJ1-2
abundance: once
v_gene: TRBV29-1
CDR3nt: TGCAGCGTTGGAGAACAGACGCTGACTAACTATGGCTACACCTTC
CDR3aa: CSVGEQTLTNYGYTF

d_gene: TRBD1
j_gene: TRBJ1-2
abundance: -
v_gene: TRBV5-1
CDR3nt: TGCGCCAGCAGCCCCACGACAGGGGGCGGTGATGGCTACACCTTC
CDR3aa: CASSPTTGGGDGYTF

d_gene: -
j_gene: TRBJ2-7
abundance: -
v_gene: TRBV5-6
CDR3nt: TGTGCCAGCAGCTCCCCGGAGGGGTTCGGGCAGTACTTC
CDR3aa: CASSSPEGFGQYF

d_gene: -
j_gene: TRBJ2-3
abundance: -
v_gene: TRBV5-1
CDR3nt: TGCGCCAGCAGCTTGGCCGGGAGTAGGTACACAGATACGCAGTATTTT
CDR3aa: CASSLAGSRYTDTQYF

d_gene: -
j_gene: TRBJ1-1
abundance: once
v_gene: TRBV9
CDR3nt: TGTGCCAGCAGCGTAGCGATGTGGAACACTGAAGCTTTCTTT
CDR3aa: CASSVAMWNTEAFF

d_gene: -
j_gene: TRBJ1-2
abundance: few
v_gene: TRBV6-5
CDR3nt: TGTGCCACCCGAGTGCAGGGCCGTTATGGCTACACCTTC
CDR3aa: CATRVQGRYGYTF

d_gene: TRBD1
j_gene: TRBJ1-4
abundance: -
v_gene: TRBV30
CDR3nt: TGTGCCTGGAGTCCCAACATGGGGGGACAGGGTGAAAAACTGTTTTTT
CDR3aa: CAWSPNMGGQGEKLFF

d_gene: -
j_gene: TRBJ2-1
abundance: few
v_gene: TRBV5-6
CDR3nt: TGTGCCAGCAGCCACGGCCCCAGCGCCTACAATGAGCAGTTCTTC
CDR3aa: CASSHGPSAYNEQFF

d_gene: -
j_gene: TRBJ2-7
abundance: -
v_gene: TRBV29-1
CDR3nt: TGCAGCGTTGGGGGCCTCGAGCAGTACTTC
CDR3aa: CSVGGLEQYF

d_gene: -
j_gene: TRBJ2-3
abundance: -
v_gene: TRBV30
CDR3nt: TGTGCCTGGAGGGTACCCAGGATTCTCTCGGATACGCAGTATTTT
CDR3aa: CAWRVPRILSDTQYF

d_gene: -
j_gene: TRBJ2-7
abundance: -
v_gene: TRBV2
CDR3nt: TGTGCCAGCGGGGGGCGGGTGTGGAGGGAGCAGTACTTC
CDR3aa: CASGGRVWREQYF

d_gene: -
j_gene: TRBJ1-1
abundance: -
v_gene: TRBV11-1
CDR3nt: TGTGCCAGCAGCTTAATTGCGGCCCAGGGTGAAGCTTTCTTT
CDR3aa: CASSLIAAQGEAFF

d_gene: -
j_gene: TRBJ2-7
abundance: -
v_gene: TRBV14
CDR3nt: TGTGCCAGCAGCCAAGACTTAGGCTTCGAGCAGTACTTC
CDR3aa: CASSQDLGFEQYF